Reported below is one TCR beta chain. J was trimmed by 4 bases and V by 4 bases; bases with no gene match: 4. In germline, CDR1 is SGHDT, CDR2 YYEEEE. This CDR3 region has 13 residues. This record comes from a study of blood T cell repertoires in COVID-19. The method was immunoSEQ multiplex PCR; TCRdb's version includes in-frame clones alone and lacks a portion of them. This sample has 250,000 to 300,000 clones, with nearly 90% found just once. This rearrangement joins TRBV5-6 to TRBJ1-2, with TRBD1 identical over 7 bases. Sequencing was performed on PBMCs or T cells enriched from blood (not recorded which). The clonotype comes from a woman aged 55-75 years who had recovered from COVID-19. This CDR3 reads CASSPTGVYGYTF. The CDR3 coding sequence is TGTGCCAGCAGCCCAACAGGGGTCTATGGCTACACCTTC.